The clone carrying this T cell receptor (beta chain) was counted only a few times. These data belong to a study of blood T cell repertoires in COVID-19. Study as a whole: Samples came from the United States, Italy and Spain, spanning acute and convalescent COVID-19. T cells, B-cell-depleted T cells, or PBMCs supplied cDNA or gDNA.

CDR1 and CDR2 (germline): LNHNV, YYDKDF (reference sequence). This CDR3 is built from 13 residues. V was cut by 0 bases and J by 10 bases, with 12 bases left in between. Original methodology: Amplified reference gene primers provided the basis for estimating nucleated cell counts. The protocol was immunoSEQ multiplex PCR, while the TCRdb copy is restricted to in-frame clones and leaves out a portion. V and J calls and clone size come straight from that table; D and trimming were deduced from the DNA. This table has about 100,000 clones, about two thirds appearing once. The source of this sequence is a woman aged 40 to 55 with acute or convalescent COVID-19. This sequence joins TRBV15 and TRBJ1-2; no reliable D call. The material sequenced was peripheral blood. The CDR3 region is CATSRDTVQNYTF. The CDR3 nucleotides are TGTGCCACCAGCAGAGATACGGTACAGAACTACACCTTC.